The 4 T cell receptor beta chains below come from one sample, sequenced in a study of cytomegalovirus exposure and HLA in healthy donors. Use of 60 Vbeta and 13 Jbeta primers characterized the PCR. Sequencing was performed with immunoSEQ multiplex PCR; in TCRdb, only in-frame clones are kept and a portion is missing. The profile shows approximately 240,000 clones, around nine tenths of them singletons. Sequenced material: PBMCs. These receptor sequences come from a woman under 30 in good health and CMV-seronegative.

The chain links TRBV19 to TRBJ1-1, with TRBD1 matching over 7 bases. CDR3 length: 14 amino acids. Germline CDR1 and CDR2: LNHDA and SQIVND (reference sequence). Losses at the gene ends were 8 bases for V and 1 base for J; bases not matched to a gene: 7. The CDR3 loop reads CASRTGTANTEAFF. The CDR3 DNA sequence: TGTGCCAGTCGGACCGGGACAGCGAACACTGAAGCTTTCTTT.

The chain combines TRBV5-1 with TRBJ2-1, with D maybe TRBD2 (6 bases). CDR1 is SGHRS and CDR2 is YFSETQ in the germline V gene. The CDR3 runs 14 residues. Trimming cost V 7 bases and J 0 bases, with 11 bases left between them. In DNA form, the CDR3 reads TGCGCCAGCTATAGCGGTAGCTCCTACAATGAGCAGTTCTTC. This encodes CASYSGSSYNEQFF.

CDR3 residues: CASSRDREGMNTEAFF. Here the CDR3 DNA reads TGTGCCAGCTCACGGGACAGGGAAGGGATGAACACTGAAGCTTTCTTT. The J gene is TRBJ1-1, the V gene TRBV18, with 9 positions matching TRBD1. V trimming: 4 bases; J trimming: 0 bases; junction bases outside the gene matches: 6. This CDR3 is built from 16 residues. Germline CDR1 is KGHSH and CDR2 is LQKENI.

V and J are TRBV4-1 and TRBJ2-1, with D possibly matching TRBD2 (6 bases). Germline CDR1 and CDR2: MGHRA and YSYEKL. The V end lost 1 base, the J end lost 5 bases, and 12 bases lay between the germline ends. The CDR3 loop spans 15 amino acids. The CDR3 DNA follows: TGCGCCAGCAGCCAAGGCGGCGGGACCAACAATGAGCAGTTCTTC. Amino acids: CASSQGGGTNNEQFF.